Here is one TCR beta chain with its context. About 30,000 T cell genomes, or approximately 200 ng DNA, went into the sorted-subset replicate PCRs. Produced via immunoSEQ multiplex PCR; TCRdb's table is partial and in-frame only. The sample yields more than 2,000,000 clones, approximately 90% seen once. The data stem from a study of shared clonotypes between healthy human individuals. Sequenced material: naive CD4+ T cells sorted from blood. Subset given: CD45RA+ positively selected. This receptor was taken from a man younger than 30 in good health.

The CDR3: CASSLGSSGGLLANTGELFF. The DNA of the CDR3 is TGTGCCAGCAGTTTAGGATCTAGCGGGGGGCTCCTCGCGAACACCGGGGAGCTGTTTTTT. The genes are TRBV28 and TRBJ2-2; TRBD2 matches 11 bases. The V and J ends lost 2 bases and 0 bases, in that order; junction bases with no gene match: 11. Per germline, CDR1 MDHEN and CDR2 SYDVKM. The CDR3 is 20 residues long.